At least ten counts were recorded for the clone carrying this T cell receptor beta chain. The antigen is unknown. The data are from a study of naive and memory T cell subsets. Study-wide results and caveats: Tuberculin site TCR excess was interpreted as type IV hypersensitivity infiltration. TCR transcript changes with activation or differentiation may affect this RNA method.

The treatment: skin biopsy from PPD injection site in Mantoux-positive individual. A UMI-containing oligonucleotide was joined by 3' ligation to the TCR cDNA template. Tuberculin skin test biopsies were taken where PPD was injected in Mantoux-positive people. Ligated cDNA underwent four rounds of PCR with nested alpha and beta constant region primers and SP2. For blood and skin samples, reverse transcription used TCR alpha and beta constant primers. TCRdb analysed the UMI-ligation and nested PCR reads with MiXCR anew, one entry per CDR3 protein. Counted here are about 37,000 distinct CDR3 sequences, approximately 10% occurring once; the ten biggest clones make up roughly 3.9%. CDR3 size: 12 residues. Trimming took off 0 bases at V and 9 bases at J, with 9 bases between the two ends. From germline, CDR1 is DFQATT and CDR2 SNEGSKA (reference sequence).

The sequence derives from an adult in good health. The chain couples TRBV20-1 to TRBJ2-1; D gene ambiguous. This specimen consisted of skin, obtained from a tuberculin skin test site. The CDR3 DNA reads TGCAGTGCTAGAGATGCAGTTCCTGAGCAGTTCTTC. It translates to CSARDAVPEQFF.